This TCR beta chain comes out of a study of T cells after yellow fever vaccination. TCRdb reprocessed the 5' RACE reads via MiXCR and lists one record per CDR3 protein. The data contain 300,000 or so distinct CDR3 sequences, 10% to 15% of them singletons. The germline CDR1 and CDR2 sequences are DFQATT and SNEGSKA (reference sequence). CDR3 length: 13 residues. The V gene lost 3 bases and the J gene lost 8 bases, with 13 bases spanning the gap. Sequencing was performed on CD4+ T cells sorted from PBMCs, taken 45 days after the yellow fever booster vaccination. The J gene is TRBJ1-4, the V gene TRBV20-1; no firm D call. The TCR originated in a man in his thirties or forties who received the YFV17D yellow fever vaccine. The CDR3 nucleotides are TGCAGTGCTAGGAGTGGGCAGCGCGAAAAACTGTTTTTT. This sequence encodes CSARSGQREKLFF.